The clone carrying this TCR beta chain was seen a handful of times. The sample originates from a study of identical twins. Trimming stripped 6 bases from V and 6 bases from J, with 17 bases between. This CDR3 is built from 14 residues. MiXCR, applied by TCRdb to the 5' RACE reads, yields one record per CDR3 protein. The table includes roughly 480,000 distinct CDR3 sequences, around 24% detected once. These same data were also listed under a study on T cells expressing NK-cell markers.

The specimen sequenced was CD4+ T cells sorted from blood. This clonotype originated in a woman younger than 30 in good health. This chain links TRBV12-3 or TRBV12-4 with TRBJ1-1; D not certain. The CDR3 nucleotides read TGTGCCAGCAGAAACGCTCAGGCGTCGGCTGAAGCTTTCTTT. It specifies CASRNAQASAEAFF.